This T cell receptor (beta chain) was documented in a study of T-cell reconstitution after alpha-beta-depleted transplantation in children. There are 17 residues in the CDR3. Trimming removed 1 base from V and 2 bases from J, with 18 bases in between. Per germline, CDR1 SGHTA and CDR2 FQGNSA. Unique molecular identifiers were used to barcode this TCRbeta library. TCRdb itself ran the PCR reads through MiXCR, one entry per CDR3 protein. The sample has hundreds of thousands of distinct CDR3 sequences, approximately 9.5% seen once. The chain recombines TRBV7-2 with TRBJ2-7, with a possible D match to TRBD2 (5 bases). The material sequenced was PBMCs from the stem cell graft donor, taken from the stem cell graft. The source of this sequence is a human donor who donated a stem cell graft to a child with acute lymphoblastic leukemia. The CDR3 DNA sequence: TGTGCCAGCAGCTTAGTGTCATTGAGGGAGAACCCCTACGAGCAGTACTTC. It translates to CASSLVSLRENPYEQYF.